These 27 T cell receptor beta chains came from one sample sequenced in a study of blood T cell repertoires in COVID-19. Clones were sequenced by immunoSEQ multiplex PCR, and TCRdb holds only the in-frame ones, with some missing. The sample has roughly 150,000 clones, 70% to 80% seen once. The sample was PBMCs or T cells enriched from blood (not recorded which). The source of these receptors is a woman in her 70s in a cohort exposed to, infected with or recovered from COVID-19 (not recorded which).

This clone occurred many times. The J gene is TRBJ2-5, the V gene TRBV9; TRBD1 aligns across 10 bases. This CDR3 region has 14 residues. Trimming removed 5 bases from V and 1 base from J; junction bases left unmatched: 2. CDR1 and CDR2 (germline): SGDLS, YYNGEE. CDR3 loop: CASSRTGGQETQYF. In nucleotides, the CDR3 is TGTGCCAGCAGTCGGACAGGGGGCCAAGAGACCCAGTACTTC.

The chain has TRBV19 and TRBJ2-7; 7 positions agree with TRBD2. Trimming at V came to 5 bases and at J to 3 bases, leaving 1 base not matched to a gene. Germline V CDR1 and CDR2: LNHDA, SQIVND (reference sequence). The CDR3 loop spans 12 amino acids. The CDR3 DNA follows: TGTGCCAGTAGTTGGGGGGGCTACGAGCAGTACTTC. It encodes CASSWGGYEQYF.

J is TRBJ1-6 and V is TRBV6-2 or TRBV6-3, with a possible D match to TRBD1 (5 bases). Trimming stripped 6 bases from V and 6 bases from J, with 12 bases between. The V gene's germline CDR1 is MNHEY and CDR2 SVGEGT. The CDR3 covers 14 residues. The CDR3 here is CASSPQGINSPLHF. The CDR3 region has the DNA TGTGCCAGCAGCCCCCAGGGAATTAATTCACCCCTCCACTTT.

The chain is built from TRBV5-1 and TRBJ2-3; D may be TRBD2 (5 bases). This CDR3 region has 15 residues. Germline CDR1 SGHRS, CDR2 YFSETQ. Deletions cut 4 bases from V and 2 bases from J, with 14 bases between. CDR3 loop: CASSPWEPLTDTQYF. CDR3 DNA: TGCGCCAGCAGCCCCTGGGAGCCCCTCACAGATACGCAGTATTTT.

The J gene is TRBJ1-1, the V gene TRBV5-1; a possible D gene is TRBD1 (5 bases). The CDR3 consists of 15 residues. V was clipped by 0 bases and J by 5 bases, with 14 bases between them. Germline CDR1 and CDR2: SGHRS and YFSETQ. CDR3 nucleotide sequence: TGCGCCAGCAGCTTGGAGGGGCCAGCGCAGACTGAAGCTTTCTTT. Its translation: CASSLEGPAQTEAFF.

This sequence joins TRBV20-1 and TRBJ1-2; TRBD1 matches at 8 bases. CDR1 DFQATT and CDR2 SNEGSKA come from the germline V gene (reference sequence). V shed 3 bases, J shed 8 bases, and the junction held 11 bases outside the gene matches. This CDR3 has 14 amino acids. CDR3 loop: CSASAGGAGEGYTF. Here the CDR3 DNA reads TGCAGTGCTAGTGCAGGGGGCGCGGGAGAGGGCTACACCTTC.

The chain is built from TRBV7-2 and TRBJ2-7; TRBD2 is a possible D gene (5 bases). The V gene's germline CDR1 is SGHTA and CDR2 FQGNSA. The V end was cut by 4 bases, the J end by 6 bases, with 10 bases between. The CDR3 is 12 residues long. The CDR3 spells CASSSLTSEQYF. The CDR3 nucleotides read TGTGCCAGCAGCTCCTTAACTAGCGAGCAGTACTTC.

This chain links TRBV19 with TRBJ1-2; D is possibly TRBD1 (5 bases). The germline gives CDR1 LNHDA, CDR2 SQIVND (reference sequence). The V gene lost 0 bases and the J gene lost 8 bases, with 13 bases spanning the gap. This CDR3 spans 14 amino acids. The CDR3 DNA reads as TGTGCCAGTAGTATAGATCCAGGGCGGCCCGGCTACACCTTC. This codes for CASSIDPGRPGYTF.

The gene calls are TRBV10-3 and TRBJ1-2; weak D call: TRBD1 (5 bases). The CDR3 contains 15 residues. Trimming stripped 4 bases from V and 4 bases from J, with 16 bases between. The germline V gene has CDR1 ENHRY and CDR2 SYGVKD. CDR3 protein: CAISGGGAPSYGYTF. The CDR3 nucleotides read TGTGCCATCAGTGGGGGAGGGGCGCCGAGCTATGGCTACACCTTC.

The rearrangement links TRBV5-4 to TRBJ2-1; possibly TRBD2 for D (6 bases). Germline V gene sequence: CDR1 SGHNT, CDR2 YYREEE (reference sequence). The CDR3 spans 14 residues. V was pared by 1 base and J by 5 bases, with 10 bases between. DNA for the CDR3: TGTGCCAGCAGCTTGAAATCGGGAGACAATGAGCAGTTCTTC. This translates into CASSLKSGDNEQFF.

The table lists this clone with a count of one. The chain has TRBV4-1 and TRBJ2-3; 7 positions agree with TRBD1. CDR3 length equals 16 residues. The trim removed 3 bases at V and 5 bases at J, leaving 11 bases unmatched. Germline values: CDR1 MGHRA, CDR2 YSYEKL. The CDR3 spells CASSHADRKRKDTQYF. The CDR3 DNA sequence: TGCGCCAGCAGCCACGCGGACAGGAAAAGAAAAGATACGCAGTATTTT.

CDR3 loop: CASSPDLAGERQYF. DNA of the CDR3: TGCGCCAGCAGCCCCGACCTAGCGGGAGAAAGGCAGTACTTC. The chain links TRBV5-1 to TRBJ2-7, with 10 nucleotides matching TRBD2. Looked up from germline, CDR1 is SGHRS and CDR2 is YFSETQ. This CDR3 contains 14 residues. Trimming removed 4 bases from V and 9 bases from J; junction bases left unmatched: 10.

The CDR3 sequence: CASSQSASGRSTDTQYF. For the CDR3, the DNA is TGTGCCAGCAGCCAGTCAGCTAGCGGGCGTAGCACAGATACGCAGTATTTT. The rearrangement links TRBV4-2 to TRBJ2-3; 8 bases match TRBD2. This CDR3 has 17 residues. Germline V lookup: CDR1 LGHNA, CDR2 YNFKEQ. After removal of 3 bases from V and 0 bases from J, the junction contained 8 bases not matched to a gene.

This clone was picked up one time. Within the sample, other DNA sequences also encode this same CDR3. The chain is built from TRBV5-1 and TRBJ2-3; D perhaps matches TRBD1 (5 bases). Germline assignment: CDR1 SGHRS and CDR2 YFSETQ. The CDR3 is 14 amino acids. The V end was cut by 4 bases, the J end by 2 bases, with 11 bases between. The CDR3 coding sequence is TGCGCCAGCAGCCCCGGACAAGACACAGATACGCAGTATTTT. Protein product: CASSPGQDTDTQYF.

CDR3 sequence reads: CASSLTAGLTDTQYF. CDR3 bases: TGTGCCAGCAGCTTAACAGCGGGACTGACAGATACGCAGTATTTT. This chain links TRBV7-9 with TRBJ2-3; 7 bases match TRBD2. Trimming at V came to 2 bases and at J to 3 bases, leaving 5 bases not matched to a gene. This CDR3 is built from 15 residues. Germline V gives CDR1 SEHNR, CDR2 FQNEAQ (reference sequence).

The V call is TRBV5-4, the J call TRBJ2-5; D unclear. Germline V gene lookup returns CDR1 SGHNT and CDR2 YYREEE (reference sequence). The CDR3 is made up of 13 amino acids. The V end was cut by 2 bases, the J end by 5 bases, with 10 bases between. The CDR3 region is CASSFKNKETQYF. Here the CDR3 DNA reads TGTGCCAGCAGCTTTAAGAACAAGGAGACCCAGTACTTC.

In regard to this clone: The junction shows a germline mismatch at one end, possibly a read error. The chain has TRBV7-7 and TRBJ2-1; 12 bases are a match to TRBD2. The CDR3 sequence is 14 residues long. CDR1 SSHAT and CDR2 FNYEAQ come from the germline V gene (reference sequence). CDR3 protein: CASSLGTSGYEQFF. The CDR3 DNA is TGTGCTAGCAGCTTGGGGACTAGCGGGTATGAGCAGTTCTTC.

The chain couples TRBV19 to TRBJ1-4; the match to TRBD1 covers 8 bases. Unmatched junction bases numbered 13, after V lost 6 bases and J lost 4 bases. CDR3 length: 17 residues. Germline V lookup: CDR1 LNHDA, CDR2 SQIVND (reference sequence). The CDR3 nucleotides read TGTGCCAGTAGCCTTGACAGGGGACCCCAGGATAATGAAAAACTGTTTTTT. Residues: CASSLDRGPQDNEKLFF.

This sequence joins TRBV5-1 and TRBJ1-6; TRBD1 is a possible D gene (5 bases). The V and J ends lost 2 bases and 9 bases respectively, with 9 bases between them. This CDR3 region has 13 residues. Germline CDR1 and CDR2: SGHRS and YFSETQ. CDR3 in amino acids: CASSFTQGSPLHF. The CDR3 nucleotides are TGCGCCAGCAGCTTCACCCAGGGTTCACCCCTCCACTTT.

This clone was seen more than once but under ten times. A read error is likely, as this CDR3 ends without the conserved phenylalanine or tryptophan. The limits of the CDR3 on the DNA are not certain, so only TCRdb's listed CDR3 is given. The J gene is TRBJ1-5, the V gene TRBV5-6. The CDR3 length is 9 residues, termini included. Germline V gives CDR1 SGHDT, CDR2 YYEEEE. This chain's CDR3 is CASSLLGPL.

The CDR3 reads CASRLTVIDHEQYF. The CDR3 region has the DNA TGTGCCAGTAGGCTGACAGTAATCGACCACGAGCAGTACTTC. The rearrangement uses TRBV19 and TRBJ2-7; possibly TRBD1 for D (5 bases). V was pared by 6 bases and J by 5 bases, with 17 bases between. Germline-derived CDR1 and CDR2 are LNHDA and SQIVND (reference sequence). The CDR3 has 14 residues.

This chain joins TRBV12-3 or TRBV12-4 and TRBJ2-2; 7 nucleotides line up with TRBD2. V trimming: 6 bases; J trimming: 6 bases; junction bases outside the gene matches: 4. The CDR3 totals 13 residues. CDR3 bases: TGTGCCAGCAGCGGGACTAATGCCGGGGAGCTGTTTTTT. This encodes CASSGTNAGELFF.

This chain uses TRBV7-9 with TRBJ1-2, with 8 positions matching TRBD1. The CDR3 runs to 16 residues. J gave up 7 bases and V 0 bases, and 10 bases lay outside the gene matches. The germline V gene encodes CDR1 SEHNR and CDR2 FQNEAQ (reference sequence). The CDR3 loop is CASSLASGTGSLGYTF. The DNA for the CDR3 is TGTGCCAGCAGCTTAGCCTCTGGGACAGGATCCCTTGGCTACACCTTC.

Concerning this clone itself: One end of the junction fails to match germline, which may point to a read error. The chain recombines TRBV7-7 with TRBJ2-1, with TRBD2 matching over 7 bases. Per the germline V gene, CDR1 is SSHAT and CDR2 is FNYEAQ (reference sequence). The CDR3 spans 13 residues. For the CDR3, the DNA is TGTGCTAGCAGCTTAGAACTAGCGAGTGAGCAGTTCTTC. It encodes CASSLELASEQFF.

This chain joins TRBV3-1 (or the pseudogene TRBV3-2) and TRBJ1-2; D is unclear. Per the germline V gene, CDR1 is LGHDT and CDR2 is YNNKEL (reference sequence). Trimming took 0 bases from V and 8 from J, leaving 7 bases between them. The CDR3 runs to 12 residues. The CDR3 is CASSQDMRGYTF. CDR3 nucleotide sequence: TGTGCCAGCAGCCAAGATATGAGGGGCTACACCTTC.

At least ten counts were recorded for this clone. The V and J genes are TRBV7-9 and TRBJ1-1; D remains ambiguous. Trimming cost V 8 bases and J 4 bases, with 11 bases left between them. CDR1 SEHNR and CDR2 FQNEAQ come from the germline V gene (reference sequence). The CDR3 consists of 12 residues. The CDR3 region has the DNA TGTGCCAGCGGGTTCGACATCACTGAAGCTTTCTTT. Translated: CASGFDITEAFF.

The sample holds a few counts of this clone. The rearrangement links TRBV9 to TRBJ1-1; unclear D gene. V was cut by 0 bases and J by 1 base, with 4 bases left in between. CDR1 and CDR2 from the germline V gene are SGDLS and YYNGEE. There are 13 residues in the CDR3. The DNA for the CDR3 is TGTGCCAGCAGCGTAGCTACGAACACTGAAGCTTTCTTT. Translation: CASSVATNTEAFF.